The 14 T cell receptor beta chains below were found in one sample sequenced in a study of PD-1 blockade in mismatch repair-deficient tumors. Libraries were prepared by immunoSEQ multiplex PCR; TCRdb keeps only in-frame clonotypes and omits some of them. The repertoire holds under 150,000 clones, around 87% seen once, with about 14% in the top ten. The sequencing used peripheral blood, collected 44 weeks after starting pembrolizumab. The source of these receptors is an adult with mismatch repair-deficient cancer.

V usage is TRBV18 and J usage is TRBJ2-1, with D hard to call. Germline values: CDR1 KGHSH, CDR2 LQKENI. This CDR3 spans 16 amino acids. Trimming cost V 3 bases and J 0 bases, with 12 bases left between them. CDR3 region: CASSPTTAASYNEQFF. The DNA of the CDR3 is TGTGCCAGCTCACCTACGACGGCTGCCTCCTACAATGAGCAGTTCTTC.

J is TRBJ1-1 and V is TRBV11-2; TRBD1 aligns across 9 bases. Germline V lookup: CDR1 SGHAT, CDR2 FQNNGV. The CDR3 is 14 amino acids. The J segment lost 4 bases and the V segment lost 4 bases, leaving 4 bases of the junction unmatched. CDR3 in amino acids: CASSSGTGFTEAFF. In nucleotides, the CDR3 is TGTGCCAGCAGCTCCGGGACAGGGTTCACTGAAGCTTTCTTT.

The V and J genes are TRBV6-6 and TRBJ2-1, with a possible D match to TRBD2 (5 bases). The CDR3 loop spans 13 amino acids. The germline gives CDR1 MNHNY, CDR2 SVGAGI (reference sequence). Deletions cut 0 bases from V and 7 bases from J, with 7 bases between. CDR3 nucleotide sequence: TGTGCCAGCAGTTACTCCCCGGGGAATGAGCAGTTCTTC. Translated: CASSYSPGNEQFF.

This chain connects TRBV13 to TRBJ2-2; D might be TRBD2 (6 bases). CDR3 length: 15 residues. With 3 bases removed from V and 4 bases from J, the gap between germline ends came to 12 bases. The V gene's germline CDR1 is PRHDT and CDR2 FYEKMQ (reference sequence). For the CDR3, the DNA is TGTGCCAGCAGCTTTCTGGGGGGTATCACCGGGGAGCTGTTTTTT. It encodes CASSFLGGITGELFF.

The chain combines TRBV2 with TRBJ1-1; D remains ambiguous. The germline CDR1 and CDR2 sequences are SNHLY and FYNNEI. Trimming cost V 1 base and J 3 bases, with 9 bases left between them. This CDR3 spans 14 amino acids. CDR3 amino acids: CASSEGQAYTEAFF. The CDR3 region has the DNA TGTGCCAGCAGTGAAGGCCAGGCTTACACTGAAGCTTTCTTT.

V is TRBV18 and J is TRBJ2-3; possibly TRBD2 for D (5 bases). The ends were cut back, 4 bases at V and 0 bases at J, with 11 bases in the middle. The CDR3 contains 15 residues. From germline, CDR1 is KGHSH and CDR2 LQKENI. CDR3 sequence (DNA): TGTGCCAGCTCACGAGGGTCAACTAGCACAGATACGCAGTATTTT. Translation gives CASSRGSTSTDTQYF. Drawing the rest from reference TRBV18 and TRBJ2-3, the complete variable domain is NAGVMQNPRHLVRRRGQEARLRCSPMKGHSHVYWYRQLPEEGLKFMVYLQKENIIDESGMPKERFSAEFPKEGPSILRIQQVVRGDSAAYFCASSRGSTSTDTQYFGPGTRLTVL.

The chain carries TRBV30 and TRBJ2-1; 10 bases are a match to TRBD2. The CDR3 is 19 amino acids. Germline V gene sequence: CDR1 GTSNPN, CDR2 SVGIG (reference sequence). V shed 4 bases, J shed 2 bases, and the junction held 17 bases outside the gene matches. The CDR3, as DNA: TGTGCCTGGATGGCGGGTAGGGGCAAAAGCGGGAGGGCCTACAATGAGCAGTTCTTC. This encodes CAWMAGRGKSGRAYNEQFF.

This chain uses TRBV5-6 with TRBJ1-1; D unresolved. This CDR3 region has 15 residues. The V gene lost 7 bases and the J gene lost 4 bases, with 20 bases spanning the gap. Germline lookup yields CDR1 SGHDT and CDR2 YYEEEE. For the CDR3, the DNA is TGTGCCAGCCGGTTCAATGGGTGGGGAGTCACTGAAGCTTTCTTT. The encoded protein is CASRFNGWGVTEAFF.

The chain carries TRBV6-1 and TRBJ2-5; the match to TRBD1 covers 9 bases. Germline V gene sequence: CDR1 MNHNS, CDR2 SASEGT. CDR3 length equals 15 residues. Losses at the gene ends were 6 bases for V and 5 bases for J; bases not matched to a gene: 10. The CDR3 bases are TGTGCCAGCAGCCCCGGGACAGGGCTGTGGGAGACCCAGTACTTC. Translation: CASSPGTGLWETQYF.

The genes are TRBV6-6 and TRBJ2-7, with D maybe TRBD1 (5 bases). Trimming took 6 bases from V and 3 from J, leaving 15 bases between them. Per germline, CDR1 MNHNY and CDR2 SVGAGI (reference sequence). The CDR3 is 14 residues long. The CDR3 nucleotides read TGTGCCAGCAGCTCCCAGGGCCAGGGCTACGAGCAGTACTTC. Protein product: CASSSQGQGYEQYF.

The chain links TRBV10-3 to TRBJ2-1; 12 positions agree with TRBD2. Germline V gene lookup returns CDR1 ENHRY and CDR2 SYGVKD. The J segment lost 9 bases and the V segment lost 3 bases, leaving 6 bases of the junction unmatched. The CDR3 is 15 residues long. The CDR3 DNA reads TGTGCCATCAGTGATCAGACTAGCGGGAGCTCTGAGCAGTTCTTC. It yields the protein CAISDQTSGSSEQFF.

The CDR3 DNA reads TGTGCCTGGAGTGGTCTATACGGAAAACGGCATGAGCAGTTCTTC. This sequence encodes CAWSGLYGKRHEQFF. This chain uses TRBV30 with TRBJ2-1; D unclear. This CDR3 has 15 amino acids. Per germline, CDR1 GTSNPN and CDR2 SVGIG (reference sequence). The germline V and J ends were trimmed by 1 base and 8 bases, with 18 bases remaining between them.

As DNA, the CDR3 is TGTGCCAGCAGCCCACGCCGAGAGACCCAGTACTTC. It yields the protein CASSPRRETQYF. The chain employs TRBV11-2 and TRBJ2-5; D unresolved. CDR1 and CDR2 (germline): SGHAT, FQNNGV. The CDR3 is made up of 12 amino acids. The ends were cut back, 5 bases at V and 4 bases at J, with 8 bases in the middle.

The CDR3 protein is CASSLAGTSYEQYF. The CDR3, as DNA: TGTGCCAGCAGCTTGGCCGGGACATCCTACGAGCAGTACTTC. The J gene is TRBJ2-7, the V gene TRBV5-5, with a weak D call TRBD1 (6 bases). V was cut by 0 bases and J by 1 base, with 8 bases left in between. Germline V lookup: CDR1 SGHKS, CDR2 YYEKEE (reference sequence). The CDR3 is made up of 14 amino acids.